This T cell receptor (beta chain) appears in the sequencing data of a study of early T cells in non-severe SARS-CoV-2 infection (dated by TCRdb to 2020 to 2023). For the wider study: TCR sequencing used bulk RNA from unsorted whole blood, so alpha and beta chains could not be paired.

About this clonotype itself: The specificity of this receptor is unknown. No base quality values were provided; no much bigger clone lies one nucleotide off.

This was a case-control study nested in a cohort of healthcare workers in London, UK, who had nasopharyngeal swab PCR tests and blood samples taken every week. Healthcare workers were enrolled in the week of the UK lockdown, from 23 to 31 March 2020, and were followed every week for up to roughly 15 weeks. The library was made by 5' RACE. Sequencing used a NextSeq 500. The TCR library protocol attached unique molecular identifiers to individual cDNA molecules to correct for sequencing error and PCR bias. Sequencing covered both TCR alpha and beta chains, and within each sample the abundances of alpha and beta sequences were tightly co-correlated. As for how the authors treated the data: Decombinator V4 was used to annotate TCR sequences for V gene, J gene and CDR3. TCRs were defined as expanded if a significant change between any two time points was detected under a Poisson model with p below 0.0001. Abundances of TCRs were expressed as counts per million after normalisation to the total number of TCRs sequenced in each sample. VDJdb, accessed on 1 November 2021, was searched for TCRs annotated for CMV, EBV and SARS-CoV-2, and TCRs annotated for more than one antigen were excluded. Using fastp trimming at Q25 and MiXCR clonotype assembly, TCRdb reanalyzed the public sequencing data and kept in-frame beta chains. Every entry covers one CDR3 protein and lists the most common genes and DNA from its rows. TCRdb, rather than the study authors, made the V and J calls. In all, the sample holds fewer than 65,000 distinct CDR3 sequences, and 10% of those were seen once. The ten largest clonotypes hold around 4.4% of the sample.

What the work shows at the level of the full study, not this receptor alone: VDJdb matching was skewed toward anti-spike CD8 responses and likely underestimated virus-specific expansions, missing private and CD4 specificities.

Sequencing was carried out using whole blood. The receptor was derived from an adult who was a healthcare worker with PCR-confirmed SARS-CoV-2 infection or an uninfected control (not recorded which).

The nucleotides are TGTGCCAGCAGCTCGACCGAGCGGCAGTACTTC. Its coded protein is CASSSTERQYF. The chain joins TRBV7-9 to TRBJ2-7; the D gene identity is not certain. CDR1 and CDR2 are read off the germline V gene (reference sequence) as SEHNR and FQNEAQ. V is shortened by 4 bases, J by 9 bases, and the region joining them spans 10 bases. Taken from cysteine to phenylalanine, the CDR3 has 11 residues. Kept here is only the CDR3 DNA, which spans 33 bases and is read in frame from base 1. The reference TRBV7-9 and TRBJ2-7 proteins fill in what lies around the CDR3, so the full variable domain reads DTGVSQNPRHKITKRGQNVTFRCDPISEHNRLYWYRQTLGQGPEFLTYFQNEAQLEKSRLLSDRFSAERPKGSFSTLEIQRTEQGDSAMYLCASSSTERQYFGPGTRLTVT.